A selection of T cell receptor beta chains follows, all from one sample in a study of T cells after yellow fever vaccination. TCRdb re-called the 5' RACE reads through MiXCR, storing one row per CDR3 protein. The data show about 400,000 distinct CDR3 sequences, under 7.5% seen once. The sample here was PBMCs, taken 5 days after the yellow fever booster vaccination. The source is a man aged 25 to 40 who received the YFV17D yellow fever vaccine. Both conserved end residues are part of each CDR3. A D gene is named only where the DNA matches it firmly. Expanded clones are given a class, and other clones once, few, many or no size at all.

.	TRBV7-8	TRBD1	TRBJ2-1	TGTGACAGCAGCCAACCACACAGGGGGCTCGGCAATGAGCAGTTCTTC	CDSSQPHRGLGNEQFF
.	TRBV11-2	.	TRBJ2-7	TGTGCCAGCAGCCGGTCGGGGCCCTACGAGCAGTACTTC	CASSRSGPYEQYF
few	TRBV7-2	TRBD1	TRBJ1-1	TGTGCCAGCAGCTTACGGAGGGACAGGGGCGCTGAAGCTTTCTTT	CASSLRRDRGAEAFF
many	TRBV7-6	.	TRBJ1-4	TGTGCCAGCAGCTTAGCCGGCGGATGGGAGGAAAAACTGTTTTTT	CASSLAGGWEEKLFF
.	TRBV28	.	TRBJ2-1	TGTGCCAGCAGCCGGCCTGGGCAGAAGGATGAGCAGTTCTTC	CASSRPGQKDEQFF
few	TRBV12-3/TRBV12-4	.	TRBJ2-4	TGTGCCAGCAGTTTAGCGCAGGAGGTCCTAGCCAAAAACATTCAGTACTTC	CASSLAQEVLAKNIQYF
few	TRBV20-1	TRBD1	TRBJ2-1	TGCAGTGCAAGACAGGGGGCGTTTAATGAGCAGTTCTTC	CSARQGAFNEQFF
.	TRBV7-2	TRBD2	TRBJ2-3	TGTGCCAGCAGCTTATGGGCTAGCGGGAGTATAGGATCAGATACGCAGTATTTT	CASSLWASGSIGSDTQYF
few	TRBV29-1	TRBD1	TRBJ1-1	TGCAGCGTTGAAGATGACAGGGCCATGAACACTGAAGCTTTCTTT	CSVEDDRAMNTEAFF
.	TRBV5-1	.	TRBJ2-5	TGCGCCAGCAGGGGCAGCGAAGCGGAGACCCAGTACTTC	CASRGSEAETQYF
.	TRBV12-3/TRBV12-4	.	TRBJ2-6	TGTGCCAGCAGTTTAGCGGGACCGAACTCTGGGGCCAACGTCCTGACTTTC	CASSLAGPNSGANVLTF
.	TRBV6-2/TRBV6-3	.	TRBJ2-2	TGTGCCAGCAGTTACCGTCTCCAAGGAGGTACCGGGGAGCTGTTTTTT	CASSYRLQGGTGELFF
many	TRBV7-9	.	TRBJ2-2	TGTGCCAGCAGCTTAGACGGACCCGGGGAGCTGTTTTTT	CASSLDGPGELFF
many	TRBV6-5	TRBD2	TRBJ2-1	TGTGCCAGCAGTTACGGGCGGGGGGCCTACAATGAGCAGTTCTTC	CASSYGRGAYNEQFF
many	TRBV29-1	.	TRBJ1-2	TGCAGCGTGGGGGACAATCCTAACTATGGCTACACCTTC	CSVGDNPNYGYTF
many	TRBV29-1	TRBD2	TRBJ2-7	TGCAGCGTTGAAGGGGCGGGAGGGCTAGACGAGCAGTACTTC	CSVEGAGGLDEQYF
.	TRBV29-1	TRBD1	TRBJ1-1	TGCAGCGGGGGACAGGTGAACACTGAAGCTTTCTTT	CSGGQVNTEAFF
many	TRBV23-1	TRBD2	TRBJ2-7	TGCGCCAGCAGACAGACTAGCGGGAGTCCCTATTGTTACGAGCAGTACTTC	CASRQTSGSPYCYEQYF
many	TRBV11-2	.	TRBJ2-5	TGTGCCAGCACTAACGAAGGGGTGGGAGAGACCCAGTACTTC	CASTNEGVGETQYF
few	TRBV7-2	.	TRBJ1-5	TGTGCCAGCAGCTTAGGTTGGCCGGGCAATCAGCCCCAGCATTTT	CASSLGWPGNQPQHF
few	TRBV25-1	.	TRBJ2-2	TGTGCCAGCAGCCTAGCGAGGGGCGGGGAGCTGTTTTTT	CASSLARGGELFF
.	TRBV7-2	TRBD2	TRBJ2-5	TGTGCCAGCAGCTTAGGGACTAGCGGGAGACAAGAGACCCAGTACTTC	CASSLGTSGRQETQYF
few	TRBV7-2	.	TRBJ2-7	TGTGCCAGCAGCTTAGGGGATGGGGCGCGGGTTGAAGAGCAGTACTTC	CASSLGDGARVEEQYF
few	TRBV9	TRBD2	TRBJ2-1	TGTGCCAGCAGCGAACCTTTTAGCGGGAGGTCCAATGAGCAGTTCTTC	CASSEPFSGRSNEQFF
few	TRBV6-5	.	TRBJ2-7	TGTGCCAGCAGGACAGTCCTCTACGAGCAGTACTTC	CASRTVLYEQYF
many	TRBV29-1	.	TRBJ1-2	TGCAGCGTTGCGGTACAGGGATCTAACTATGGCTACACCTTC	CSVAVQGSNYGYTF
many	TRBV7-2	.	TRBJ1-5	TGTGCCAGCAGCTTGGGTCGGGGCAATCAGCCCCAGCATTTT	CASSLGRGNQPQHF
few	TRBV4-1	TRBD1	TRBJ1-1	TGCGCCAGCAGAAACAGGGGTATCCCCACTGAAGCTTTCTTT	CASRNRGIPTEAFF
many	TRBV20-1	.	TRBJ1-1	TGCAGTGCTAGAGATTCGGAGCGGGGGATGAACACTGAAGCTTTCTTT	CSARDSERGMNTEAFF
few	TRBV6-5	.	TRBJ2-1	TGTGCCAGCAGTTTGCATAACTCCTACAATGAGCAGTTCTTC	CASSLHNSYNEQFF
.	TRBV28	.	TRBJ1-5	TGTGCCAGCAGTTTCAACTCGGGACTCCAAGGGAATTTT	CASSFNSGLQGNF
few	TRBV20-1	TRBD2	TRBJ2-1	TGCAGTGCTACCGGGACTAGCGGGCTTTTTAACAACAATGAGCAGTTCTTC	CSATGTSGLFNNNEQFF
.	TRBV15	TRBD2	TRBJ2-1	TGTGCCACCAGTACCCCGGGGACTAGCGGGAGTAAATCCTACAATGAGCAGTTCTTC	CATSTPGTSGSKSYNEQFF
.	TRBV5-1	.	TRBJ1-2	TGCGCCAGCAGCTTGGAACCAGGGACAGGCTACACCTTC	CASSLEPGTGYTF
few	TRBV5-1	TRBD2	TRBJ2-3	TGCGCCAGCAGGGACTCCAGCGGGAGAACGCAGTATTTT	CASRDSSGRTQYF
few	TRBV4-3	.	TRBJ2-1	TGCGCCAGCAGCCAAGAACTAGTCCCCAACAATGAGCAGTTCTTC	CASSQELVPNNEQFF
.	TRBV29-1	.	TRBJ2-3	TGCAGCGTTTTTATGAGGAGCGGAAGCACAGATACGCAGTATTTT	CSVFMRSGSTDTQYF
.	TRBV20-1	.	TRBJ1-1	TGCAGTGCTAGAGATGGGGGGGGCTGGGTCCAGAGCACTGAAGCTTTCTTT	CSARDGGGWVQSTEAFF
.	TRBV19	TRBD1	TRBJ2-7	TGTGCCAGTAGCAACAGGGGTCGGGACGAGCAGTACTTC	CASSNRGRDEQYF
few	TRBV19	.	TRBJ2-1	TGTGCCAGTAGCCCGGGACACCCATCTGAGCAGTTCTTC	CASSPGHPSEQFF
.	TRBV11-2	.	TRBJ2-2	TGTGCCAGCAGCCCAACCCATGGGGCACTCTGGTACACCGGGGAGCTGTTTTTT	CASSPTHGALWYTGELFF
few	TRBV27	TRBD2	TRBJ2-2	TGTGCCAGCAGTTTATTTGTACTAGCGGGCGGCACCGGGGAGCTGTTTTTT	CASSLFVLAGGTGELFF
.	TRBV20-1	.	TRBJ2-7	TGCAGTGCTAGAGATAGACACCGGAGCTCCTACGAGCAGTACTTC	CSARDRHRSSYEQYF
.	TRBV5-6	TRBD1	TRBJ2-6	TGTGCCAGCAGAAAACCGGGACAGGGCGGCTCTGGGGCCAACGTCCTGACTTTC	CASRKPGQGGSGANVLTF
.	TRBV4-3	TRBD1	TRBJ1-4	TGCGCCAGCAGCCAAGGACAGGGCCCTGCAACTAATGAAAAACTGTTTTTT	CASSQGQGPATNEKLFF
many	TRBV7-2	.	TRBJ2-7	TGTGCCAGCAGCTTACGAGGAGGGAACCTCTACGAGCAGTACTTC	CASSLRGGNLYEQYF
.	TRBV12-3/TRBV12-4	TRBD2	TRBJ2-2	TGTGCCAGCAGTTTATCTAGCGGGAGGTCCGGGGAGCTGTTTTTT	CASSLSSGRSGELFF
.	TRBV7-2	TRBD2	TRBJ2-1	TGTGCCAGCAGCTCCCGGACTAGCGGGTGGTACAATGAGCAGTTCTTC	CASSSRTSGWYNEQFF
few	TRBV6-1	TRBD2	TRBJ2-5	TGTGCCAGCAGGCCGCCGACTAGCGGGAGGCAAGAGACCCAGTACTTC	CASRPPTSGRQETQYF
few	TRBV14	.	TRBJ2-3	TGTGCCAGCAGCCAAGAGTGGCGGCGGACCACAGATACGCAGTATTTT	CASSQEWRRTTDTQYF
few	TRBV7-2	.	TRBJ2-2	TGTGCCAGCAGCTTTAACAGACTAAACACCGGGGAGCTGTTTTTT	CASSFNRLNTGELFF
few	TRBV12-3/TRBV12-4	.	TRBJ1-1	TGTGCCAGCAACCAGGGGATCAACACTGAAGCTTTCTTT	CASNQGINTEAFF